Shown below are 26 T cell receptor beta chains from a single sample sequenced in a study of CXCR3-negative and CXCR3-positive naive CD8 T cells. The TRB libraries of cDNA were built by UMI-labeled 5' RACE. TCRdb re-called the 5' RACE reads and gives one entry per CDR3 protein, without DNA. Reported are 5,700 or so distinct CDR3 sequences; the ten largest clones contain under 2%. For these TCRs, the target antigens are not known. Findings of the study overall: Naive CXCR3-positive cells had TRB CDR3s more hydrophobic than those of CXCR3-negative naive cells.

What was sequenced was naive CXCR3+ CD8+ T cells from blood. Subset here: CD45RO-CCR7+CD27+CD95- naive CD8+ T cells expressing CXCR3 (TNR3+). The receptors originated from a human donor in good health. Some clones in this sample may be carry-over from other donors' samples.

This clonotype is classed as medium-sized by frequency. The chain uses TRBV29-1 and TRBJ2-2; TCRdb returns TRBD1, unconfirmable since there is no DNA. Per the germline V gene, CDR1 is SQVTM and CDR2 is ANQGSEA. CDR3 length equals 14 residues. The CDR3 is CSVLGTGGTGELFF.

Judged by frequency, this clonotype is medium-sized. V and J are TRBV7-2 and TRBJ2-1; TCRdb indicates TRBD2, and absent DNA this call remains unverified. The CDR3 is 19 residues long. From germline, CDR1 is SGHTA and CDR2 FQGNSA. The CDR3 sequence: CASSAPGTSGTAGGNEQFF.

The V gene is TRBV7-6, the J gene TRBJ1-1; absent DNA, TCRdb's TRBD1 call cannot be checked. This CDR3 has 12 residues. Looked up from germline, CDR1 is SGHVS and CDR2 is FNYEAQ. The CDR3 spells CASSSLRGEAFF. Full variable domain (outside the CDR3, taken from reference TRBV7-6 and TRBJ1-1): GAGVSQSPRYKVTKRGQDVALRCDPISGHVSLYWYRQALGQGPEFLTYFNYEAQQDKSGLPNDRFSAERPEGSISTLTIQRTEQRDSAMYRCASSSLRGEAFFGQGTRLTVV.

The V call is TRBV5-1, the J call TRBJ2-1; TCRdb calls TRBD2, which cannot be checked without DNA. The CDR3 loop spans 18 amino acids. Per germline, CDR1 SGHRS and CDR2 YFSETQ. The CDR3 region is CASSPIADPKLEGNEQFF.

The gene calls are TRBV7-9 and TRBJ1-2. Germline V gene lookup returns CDR1 SEHNR and CDR2 FQNEAQ (reference sequence). This CDR3 has 17 amino acids. CDR3 amino acids: CASSYASGETNNYGYTF.

The chain joins TRBV30 to TRBJ2-7; without DNA, the TCRdb call of TRBD1 cannot be checked. The CDR3 runs 16 residues. Germline CDR1 is GTSNPN and CDR2 is SVGIG (reference sequence). The CDR3 reads CAWSPGTGWDSYEQYF.

Judged by frequency, this clonotype is medium-sized. The chain couples TRBV7-3 to TRBJ2-2; TCRdb's D call of TRBD1 is untestable without DNA. Per germline, CDR1 SGHTA and CDR2 FQGTGA. This CDR3 is built from 12 residues. CDR3 sequence: CASGGNTGELFF. The variable domain in full, with the rest retrieved from reference TRBV7-3 and TRBJ2-2, is GAGVSQTPSNKVTEKGKYVELRCDPISGHTALYWYRQSLGQGPEFLIYFQGTGAADDSGLPNDRFFAVRPEGSVSTLKIQRTERGDSAVYLCASGGNTGELFFGEGSRLTVL.

The chain joins TRBV7-9 to TRBJ2-1; TCRdb proposes TRBD1, but this gene call is untestable without DNA. CDR3 size: 15 residues. Germline CDR1 and CDR2: SEHNR and FQNEAQ (reference sequence). The CDR3 spells CASSHGTGAYNEQFF.

The genes are TRBV29-1 and TRBJ1-1. This CDR3 region has 16 residues. CDR1 and CDR2 from the germline V gene are SQVTM and ANQGSEA. CDR3 loop: CSVESDGEMLNTEAFF.

The chain links TRBV7-2 to TRBJ1-1. This CDR3 contains 14 residues. Germline assignment: CDR1 SGHTA and CDR2 FQGNSA. The CDR3 loop reads CASSFIGLMTEAFF.

The CDR3 protein is CSVAGVLAGAVETQYF. V and J are TRBV29-1 and TRBJ2-5; the D call from TCRdb, TRBD2, cannot be confirmed without DNA. Germline-derived CDR1 and CDR2 are SQVTM and ANQGSEA. The CDR3 is 16 amino acids.

The chain uses TRBV6-2 or TRBV6-3 and TRBJ2-5; absent DNA, TCRdb's TRBD1 call cannot be checked. Looked up from germline, CDR1 is MNHEY and CDR2 is SVGEGT. This CDR3 is built from 14 residues. The CDR3 sequence: CASSYRSHQETQYF.

The CDR3: CSVDSGPQETQYF. This sequence joins TRBV29-1 and TRBJ2-5; with no DNA, the TCRdb D assignment of TRBD2 cannot be verified. The CDR3 contains 13 residues. CDR1 is SQVTM, CDR2 ANQGSEA, per germline.

The chain links TRBV7-6 to TRBJ1-6. Germline V gives CDR1 SGHVS, CDR2 FNYEAQ. The CDR3 has 15 amino acids. The CDR3 loop is CASSLGTAENSPLHF.

The chain employs TRBV2 and TRBJ2-1; TCRdb names TRBD1, which stays unverified in the absence of DNA. There are 15 residues in the CDR3. Looked up from germline, CDR1 is SNHLY and CDR2 is FYNNEI. CDR3: CASSTRQGVVGEQFF.

This clonotype is deemed medium-sized by its frequency. The J gene is TRBJ2-1, the V gene TRBV7-8; TCRdb names TRBD1, which stays unverified in the absence of DNA. The CDR3 extends over 15 amino acids. From germline, CDR1 is SGHVS and CDR2 FQNEAQ. This CDR3 is CASSLWSSGNNEQFF.

V and J are TRBV20-1 and TRBJ2-7; TCRdb designates TRBD1, a call that cannot be tested without DNA. Germline lookup yields CDR1 DFQATT and CDR2 SNEGSKA (reference sequence). The CDR3 covers 14 residues. Here the CDR3 reads CSARGTGRAYEQYF.

Frequency places this clonotype as medium-sized. This chain connects TRBV29-1 to TRBJ2-1. Per the germline V gene, CDR1 is SQVTM and CDR2 is ANQGSEA. The CDR3 runs 15 residues. The CDR3 spells CSVVSWEGFYNEQFF.

According to its frequency, this clonotype is large (0.1 to 1%). The V and J genes are TRBV20-1 and TRBJ1-1. Germline CDR1 is DFQATT and CDR2 is SNEGSKA (reference sequence). CDR3 length: 14 amino acids. CDR3 loop: CSARDHGGDPEAFF.

This chain links TRBV12-3 or TRBV12-4 with TRBJ1-2; TCRdb reports TRBD1, a call that lacks DNA to check it against. The CDR3 spans 15 residues. This CDR3 is CASSFWRDRESGYTF.

In terms of frequency, this clonotype is medium-sized. The chain couples TRBV6-2 or TRBV6-3 to TRBJ2-7; TCRdb returns TRBD1, unconfirmable since there is no DNA. Germline lookup yields CDR1 MNHEY and CDR2 SVGEGT. The CDR3 totals 14 residues. The CDR3 loop is CASSYVDPPYEQYF.

This clonotype counts as large by frequency. V gene TRBV6-5 combines with J gene TRBJ2-1; TCRdb indicates TRBD2, and absent DNA this call remains unverified. The germline gives CDR1 MNHEY, CDR2 SVGAGI. This CDR3 spans 16 amino acids. CDR3 amino acids: CASSPSSGGAYNEQFF.

Considering frequency, this clonotype is medium-sized (0.01 to 0.1%). The genes are TRBV6-5 and TRBJ2-2. This CDR3 has 12 amino acids. Germline-derived CDR1 and CDR2 are MNHEY and SVGAGI. This chain's CDR3 is CASSQWTGELFF.

The chain couples TRBV6-6 to TRBJ1-5; TCRdb returns TRBD1, unconfirmable since there is no DNA. CDR1 MNHNY and CDR2 SVGAGI come from the germline V gene (reference sequence). The CDR3 length is 14 residues. The CDR3 is CASSPIYSNQPQHF.

The CDR3: CASSLTGTGGFSEAFF. The genes are TRBV7-9 and TRBJ1-1; TCRdb proposes TRBD1, but this gene call is untestable without DNA. The germline gives CDR1 SEHNR, CDR2 FQNEAQ (reference sequence). The CDR3 contains 16 residues.

The gene calls are TRBV15 and TRBJ2-5. Germline V gene lookup returns CDR1 LNHNV and CDR2 YYDKDF (reference sequence). The CDR3 extends over 15 amino acids. This CDR3 reads CATSRVTAIRVTQYF.